A selection of T cell receptor beta chains follows, all from one sample in a study of OX40 agonist ivuxolimab in advanced cancers. Profiling relied on immunoSEQ multiplex PCR, and the TCRdb table lists in-frame clones only, not all of them. In the table there are tens of thousands of clones, roughly 90% of which are singletons. Sequenced here: CD4+ or CD8+ T cells sorted from blood, sampled in a trial of the OX40 agonist ivuxolimab. The receptor set was obtained from an adult with an advanced solid tumor such as melanoma, head and neck, liver or kidney cancer. The CDR3 runs from the conserved cysteine through the conserved F or W. A D gene is named only where the DNA matches it firmly. Not every row has a clone size; where given, it reads once, few, many or a size class.

>NA|TRBV2|TRBJ2-3|NA
CASSEKTGIGTDTQYF
TGTGCCAGCAGTGAAAAAACAGGGATAGGGACAGATACGCAGTATTTT
>NA|TRBV30|TRBJ1-4|NA
CAWSVLRVEKLFF
TGTGCCTGGAGTGTACTCAGGGTTGAAAAACTGTTTTTT
>NA|TRBV7-2|TRBJ2-7|NA
CASGPVASSYEQYF
TGTGCCAGCGGCCCTGTGGCTAGCAGCTACGAGCAGTACTTC
>NA|TRBV2|TRBJ1-1|NA
CASMGGTRTEAFF
TGTGCCAGCATGGGAGGGACGCGGACTGAAGCTTTCTTT
>NA|TRBV4-1|TRBJ1-3|NA
CASSQDPVPSGNTIYF
TGCGCCAGCAGCCAAGACCCGGTTCCCTCTGGAAACACCATATATTTT
>TRBD2|TRBV19|TRBJ2-1|NA
CASSYGTSGGGYNEQFF
TGTGCCAGTAGCTACGGGACTAGCGGGGGGGGCTACAATGAGCAGTTCTTC
>NA|TRBV10-3|TRBJ1-4|NA
CAISESNSGGNEKLFF
TGTGCCATCAGTGAGTCGAATTCCGGGGGAAATGAAAAACTGTTTTTT
>NA|TRBV5-6|TRBJ1-2|once
CASSLGSYGYTF
TGTGCCAGCAGCTTGGGGAGCTATGGCTACACCTTC
>NA|TRBV7-9|TRBJ1-2|few
CASSPQGGDGYTF
TGTGCCAGCAGTCCCCAGGGTGGGGATGGCTACACCTTC
>TRBD1|TRBV2|TRBJ2-2|NA
CASRQGAVNTGELFF
TGTGCCAGCAGGCAGGGGGCCGTGAACACCGGGGAGCTGTTTTTT
>NA|TRBV27|TRBJ1-5|NA
CASSSGGRSNQPQHF
TGTGCCAGCAGTTCGGGGGGGCGAAGCAATCAGCCCCAGCATTTT
>TRBD1|TRBV19|TRBJ1-2|NA
CASSSTGGALDYGYTF
TGTGCCAGTAGTTCCACAGGGGGCGCGTTGGACTATGGCTACACCTTC
>TRBD2|TRBV9|TRBJ2-1|NA
CASSVSGGTPSSYNEQFF
TGTGCCAGCAGCGTTAGCGGGGGGACCCCGAGCTCCTACAATGAGCAGTTCTTC
>TRBD1|TRBV19|TRBJ2-6|NA
CASSSGTGGFAGANVLTF
TGTGCCAGTAGTTCAGGGACAGGGGGCTTTGCTGGGGCCAACGTCCTGACTTTC
>NA|TRBV7-9|TRBJ2-7|once
CASSLISAYEQYF
TGTGCCAGCAGCTTAATCTCCGCCTACGAGCAGTACTTC
>NA|TRBV11-3|TRBJ2-3|NA
CASSQRGGATDTQYF
TGTGCCAGCAGCCAGAGAGGGGGGGCCACAGATACGCAGTATTTT
>TRBD1|TRBV6-5|TRBJ1-5|NA
CASSYSPGGHQPQHF
TGTGCCAGCAGTTACTCTCCAGGGGGCCATCAGCCCCAGCATTTT
>NA|TRBV11-2|TRBJ1-1|NA
CASSFGSTEAFF
TGTGCCAGCAGCTTCGGGAGCACTGAAGCTTTCTTT
>TRBD2|TRBV4-1|TRBJ2-2|NA
CASSQGEGYTGELFF
TGCGCCAGCAGCCAAGGGGAGGGGTACACCGGGGAGCTGTTTTTT
>NA|TRBV6-5|TRBJ1-6|NA
CASSPSGDSPLHF
TGTGCCAGCAGTCCTAGCGGTGATTCACCCCTCCACTTT
>TRBD1|TRBV4-1|TRBJ2-1|NA
CASSQGTGGYNEQFF
TGCGCCAGCAGCCAAGGGACAGGGGGGTACAATGAGCAGTTCTTC
>NA|TRBV18|TRBJ1-5|once
CASSPLQGVEIEPQHF
TGTGCCAGCTCACCATTACAAGGGGTGGAGATAGAGCCCCAGCATTTT